This T cell receptor (beta chain) was sequenced during a study of cytomegalovirus exposure and HLA in healthy donors. This clone has more than one count but fewer than ten. This CDR3 spans 14 amino acids. V was trimmed by 6 bases and J by 3 bases, leaving 14 bases between them. Germline values: CDR1 ENHRY, CDR2 SYGVKD. It was with 60 Vbeta and 13 Jbeta primers that the PCR ran. Clones were sequenced by immunoSEQ multiplex PCR, and TCRdb holds only the in-frame ones, with some missing. There are about 160,000 clones in the sample; roughly four fifths occur only once, and 3.5% to 5% lies in the top ten.

The clonotype was recovered from a man between 35 and 55 years old in good health and CMV-seronegative. The chain links TRBV10-3 to TRBJ2-5; D is possibly TRBD1 (6 bases). The sequenced sample consisted of PBMCs. CDR3 sequence: CAIRRTAQEETQYF. In DNA, the CDR3 is TGTGCCATCAGGAGGACAGCACAAGAAGAGACCCAGTACTTC.